These 30 T cell receptor beta chains came from one sample sequenced in a study of shared T cell receptors in the human thymus. This table comes from immunoSEQ multiplex PCR, and its TCRdb copy is limited to in-frame clones, with some not included. Of roughly 410,000 clones detected, 85% to 95% appear once; the ten largest clones hold approximately 0.02%. Sequencing was carried out using thymocytes. These receptors were taken from a human donor.

The rearrangement links TRBV27 to TRBJ2-1; D uncertain. The CDR3 loop spans 13 amino acids. The germline V gene encodes CDR1 MNHEY and CDR2 SMNVEV (reference sequence). Trimming shortened V by 6 bases and J by 12 bases, and 18 bases separated the two germline ends. The CDR3 nucleotides read TGTGCCAGCAGCCCAACTCGACGGTGGTGGCAGTTCTTC. Translating gives CASSPTRRWWQFF.

The CDR3 DNA reads TGTGCCACCCGTTTATCGGACTATGGCTACACCTTC. It encodes CATRLSDYGYTF. The gene calls are TRBV10-3 and TRBJ1-2; D not resolved. The CDR3 consists of 12 residues. In germline, CDR1 is ENHRY, CDR2 SYGVKD. Trimming shortened V by 10 bases and J by 3 bases, and 12 bases separated the two germline ends.

The chain is built from TRBV7-9 and TRBJ2-4; D may correspond to TRBD1 or TRBD2 (5 bases each). CDR3 size: 18 residues. V lost 5 bases to trimming and J lost 9 bases, with 29 bases between them. Germline CDR1 SEHNR, CDR2 FQNEAQ (reference sequence). The CDR3 sequence is CASSLKSRATERRSIQYF. The CDR3 bases are TGTGCCAGCAGCCTAAAGTCCAGGGCAACGGAAAGGAGGAGCATTCAGTACTTC.

This sequence joins TRBV30 and TRBJ2-4; 11 nucleotides agree with TRBD2. The CDR3 consists of 19 residues. The V gene's germline CDR1 is GTSNPN and CDR2 SVGIG (reference sequence). V lost 3 bases to trimming and J lost 0 bases; unmatched junction nucleotides: 13. CDR3 DNA: TGTGCCTGGAGCAGACTAGCGGGGACCGCTAATACAGCCAAAAACATTCAGTACTTC. Translated, it gives CAWSRLAGTANTAKNIQYF.

V gene TRBV13 combines with J gene TRBJ1-2; no definite D call. V dropped 4 bases and J dropped 7 bases, with 7 bases sitting between them. Germline V gives CDR1 PRHDT, CDR2 FYEKMQ (reference sequence). The CDR3 spans 11 residues. In DNA, the CDR3 is TGTGCCAGCAGCTCAAGCTGTGGCTACACCTTC. Translated, it gives CASSSSCGYTF.

The CDR3 here is CASSVAVDYNEQFF. CDR3 DNA sequence: TGTGCCAGCAGCGTAGCCGTTGATTACAATGAGCAGTTCTTC. The V call is TRBV9, the J call TRBJ2-1; D is unresolved. Germline lookup yields CDR1 SGDLS and CDR2 YYNGEE. CDR3 length equals 14 residues. V gave up 0 bases and J gave up 4 bases, with 8 bases separating them. Filled out from reference TRBV9 and TRBJ2-1, the complete variable domain reads DSGVTQTPKHLITATGQRVTLRCSPRSGDLSVYWYQQSLDQGLQFLIQYYNGEERAKGNILERFSAQQFPDLHSELNLSSLELGDSALYFCASSVAVDYNEQFFGPGTRLTVL.

The J gene is TRBJ1-5, the V gene TRBV27, with TRBD1 identical over 7 bases. The CDR3 extends over 15 amino acids. J was trimmed by 1 base and V by 8 bases; bases with no gene match: 8. The germline CDR1 and CDR2 sequences are MNHEY and SMNVEV (reference sequence). CDR3 sequence reads: CASARQGGSNQPQHF. The CDR3 region has the DNA TGTGCCAGCGCTCGACAGGGTGGAAGCAATCAGCCCCAGCATTTT.

The J gene is TRBJ1-6, the V gene TRBV28, with TRBD1 as a possible D gene (5 bases). The CDR3 loop spans 13 amino acids. Germline V gene sequence: CDR1 MDHEN, CDR2 SYDVKM. The V end was cut by 5 bases, the J end by 6 bases, with 8 bases between. The CDR3 loop is CASSQGFNSPLHF. The CDR3 DNA is TGTGCCAGCAGTCAGGGTTTTAATTCACCCCTCCACTTT.

The chain combines TRBV28 with TRBJ1-5; TRBD1 matches 7 bases. With 7 bases clipped from V and 9 bases from J, the junction kept 18 bases outside the gene matches. Per the germline V gene, CDR1 is MDHEN and CDR2 is SYDVKM. This CDR3 spans 16 amino acids. CDR3 sequence reads: CASIRARGLLRGPQHF. CDR3 bases: TGTGCCAGCATCCGAGCGAGGGGGCTCCTGAGGGGGCCCCAGCATTTT.

The chain combines TRBV28 with TRBJ2-1; 8 nucleotides line up with TRBD2. The ends lost 3 bases at V and 2 bases at J; junction bases unmatched: 18. The CDR3 totals 20 residues. From germline, CDR1 is MDHEN and CDR2 SYDVKM. The CDR3, as DNA: TGTGCCAGCAGTTTGAGGTCGGCTAGCGGGTTCGCCGGGCCCTACAATGAGCAGTTCTTC. It codes for CASSLRSASGFAGPYNEQFF. Full variable domain (outside the CDR3, taken from reference TRBV28 and TRBJ2-1): DVKVTQSSRYLVKRTGEKVFLECVQDMDHENMFWYRQDPGLGLRLIYFSYDVKMKEKGDIPEGYSVSREKKERFSLILESASTNQTSMYLCASSLRSASGFAGPYNEQFFGPGTRLTVL.

The rearrangement links TRBV7-6 to TRBJ2-2; 7 bases fit TRBD2. Germline CDR1 and CDR2: SGHVS and FNYEAQ. J gave up 4 bases and V 1 base, and 9 bases lay outside the gene matches. The CDR3 is 17 amino acids. The CDR3 reads CASSLETGGSGTGELFF. The CDR3 region has the DNA TGTGCCAGCAGCTTAGAGACGGGCGGGAGTGGCACCGGGGAGCTGTTTTTT.

This sequence joins TRBV30 and TRBJ1-2; no definite D call. CDR1 is GTSNPN and CDR2 is SVGIG in the germline V gene (reference sequence). The CDR3 has 12 amino acids. Trimming shortened V by 1 base and J by 4 bases, and 7 bases separated the two germline ends. The CDR3 bases are TGTGCCTGGAGTGGGGTTCCCTATGGCTACACCTTC. Translation gives CAWSGVPYGYTF.

CDR3 amino acids: CASSYGQIYEQYF. CDR3 nucleotide sequence: TGTGCCAGCAGTTACGGGCAGATCTACGAGCAGTACTTC. This chain connects TRBV6-5 to TRBJ2-7; D remains unclear. CDR1 is MNHEY, CDR2 SVGAGI, per germline. V was clipped by 2 bases and J by 3 bases, with 8 bases between them. The CDR3 spans 13 residues.

The CDR3 nucleotides are TGTGCCAGCAGTGATCGGGACAAACCTTTGTTCGAGCAGTACTTC. It codes for CASSDRDKPLFEQYF. This rearrangement joins TRBV6-1 to TRBJ2-7, with TRBD1 as a possible D gene (6 bases). Per the germline V gene, CDR1 is MNHNS and CDR2 is SASEGT. V gave up 3 bases and J gave up 6 bases, with 18 bases separating them. This CDR3 has 15 residues.

This chain connects TRBV5-1 to TRBJ2-5; TRBD2 matches 11 bases. The CDR3 loop spans 17 amino acids. Germline values: CDR1 SGHRS, CDR2 YFSETQ. J gave up 5 bases and V 3 bases, and 12 bases lay outside the gene matches. DNA of the CDR3: TGCGCCAGCAGCTCCGGGGGGCTAGCGGGAGGCGCCGAGACCCAGTACTTC. It is translated as CASSSGGLAGGAETQYF.

The chain employs TRBV9 and TRBJ2-7; 12 nucleotides match TRBD2. Germline V gene data show CDR1 as SGDLS and CDR2 as YYNGEE. The CDR3 sequence is 16 residues long. The V segment lost 0 bases and the J segment 4 bases; nucleotides outside the gene matches: 5. CDR3 bases: TGTGCCAGCAGCGTAGCCGGACTAGCGGGAATATACGAGCAGTACTTC. This gives the protein CASSVAGLAGIYEQYF.

This sequence joins TRBV7-3 and TRBJ2-2; 7 bases match TRBD2. The CDR3 covers 18 residues. J lost 5 bases, V lost 4 bases, and 16 bases had no gene match. The germline CDR1 and CDR2 sequences are SGHTA and FQGTGA. The CDR3 loop is CASSCERASGVGTGELFF. The CDR3 nucleotides are TGTGCCAGCAGCTGCGAAAGGGCCAGCGGGGTTGGGACCGGGGAGCTGTTTTTT.

The V gene is TRBV27, the J gene TRBJ2-3; 7 nucleotides line up with TRBD1. The V segment lost 6 bases and the J segment 1 base; nucleotides outside the gene matches: 10. This CDR3 comprises 16 residues. CDR1 and CDR2 (germline): MNHEY, SMNVEV (reference sequence). CDR3 DNA sequence: TGTGCCAGCAGCACTCACAAAGGGGGCCGCACAGATACGCAGTATTTT. Residues: CASSTHKGGRTDTQYF.

The V gene is TRBV28, the J gene TRBJ2-7; the match to TRBD2 covers 10 bases. J lost 5 bases, V lost 8 bases, and 12 bases had no gene match. Germline V gene data show CDR1 as MDHEN and CDR2 as SYDVKM. The CDR3 totals 15 residues. The CDR3, as DNA: TGTGCCAGCGGGCCTAGCGGGAGAGCGCCGGACGAGCAGTACTTC. This codes for CASGPSGRAPDEQYF. The whole variable domain, filled in from reference TRBV28 and TRBJ2-7, reads DVKVTQSSRYLVKRTGEKVFLECVQDMDHENMFWYRQDPGLGLRLIYFSYDVKMKEKGDIPEGYSVSREKKERFSLILESASTNQTSMYLCASGPSGRAPDEQYFGPGTRLTVT.

The chain has TRBV7-2 and TRBJ1-5; D may be TRBD1 (5 bases). This CDR3 comprises 13 residues. Germline lookup yields CDR1 SGHTA and CDR2 FQGNSA. The germline V and J ends were trimmed by 5 bases and 7 bases, with 12 bases remaining between them. The CDR3 sequence is CASSRGARQPQHF. CDR3 sequence (DNA): TGTGCCAGCAGCCGCGGGGCGCGGCAGCCCCAGCATTTT.

The V and J genes are TRBV29-1 and TRBJ2-3; D may be TRBD1 or TRBD2 (5 bases each). Between the trimmed V and J ends, which lost 8 bases and 3 bases, there was a span of 18 bases. Germline CDR1 SQVTM, CDR2 ANQGSEA. The length of the CDR3 is 14 residues. This CDR3 is CSIEGSLRTDTQYF. The CDR3 nucleotides are TGCAGCATCGAGGGGAGTTTGAGGACAGATACGCAGTATTTT.

The chain uses TRBV7-2 and TRBJ2-2, with a weak D call TRBD1 (6 bases). The CDR3 length is 16 residues. V dropped 3 bases and J dropped 7 bases, with 18 bases sitting between them. CDR1 and CDR2 from the germline V gene are SGHTA and FQGNSA. The CDR3 DNA sequence: TGTGCCAGCAGCTTTCAGGAACCAGGGGACGGCGGGGAGCTGTTTTTT. It is translated as CASSFQEPGDGGELFF.

The chain links TRBV5-3 to TRBJ2-7; 7 positions agree with TRBD1. TRBV5-3 is flagged as an ORF with uncertain function. The CDR3 runs to 16 residues. V shed 6 bases and J 2 bases; nucleotides not matched to a gene: 14. The chain's CDR3 is CARILIPGQRTYEQYF. In DNA form, the CDR3 reads TGTGCCAGAATTCTCATCCCGGGACAGAGGACCTACGAGCAGTACTTC.

The chain carries TRBV5-4 and TRBJ2-7; D ambiguous. Looked up from germline, CDR1 is SGHNT and CDR2 is YYREEE (reference sequence). V dropped 0 bases and J dropped 3 bases, with 7 bases sitting between them. The length of the CDR3 is 13 residues. The chain's CDR3 is CASSLGKVYEQYF. In nucleotides, the CDR3 is TGTGCCAGCAGCTTGGGTAAAGTCTACGAGCAGTACTTC.

Only one count was recorded for this clone. The chain recombines TRBV14 with TRBJ2-2, with 13 bases that match TRBD2. Germline V gene sequence: CDR1 SGHDN, CDR2 FVKESK. V trimming: 1 base; J trimming: 0 bases; junction bases outside the gene matches: 2. This CDR3 comprises 18 residues. CDR3 DNA sequence: TGTGCCAGCAGCCAAGTGGGACTAGCGGGAACGAACACCGGGGAGCTGTTTTTT. It is translated as CASSQVGLAGTNTGELFF.

The chain uses TRBV7-2 and TRBJ2-3, with 10 bases fitting TRBD2. V trimming: 4 bases; J trimming: 4 bases; junction bases outside the gene matches: 5. CDR3 length equals 15 residues. The germline V gene encodes CDR1 SGHTA and CDR2 FQGNSA. In DNA, the CDR3 is TGTGCCAGCAGCTCGCTAGCGGGAGCCTCAGATACGCAGTATTTT. Its protein product is CASSSLAGASDTQYF.

The chain uses TRBV15 and TRBJ1-5; no definite D call. The V end lost 5 bases, the J end lost 8 bases, and 13 bases lay between the germline ends. Germline V CDR1 and CDR2: LNHNV, YYDKDF (reference sequence). The CDR3 loop spans 13 amino acids. This chain's CDR3 is CATSRGRLEPQHF. Here the CDR3 DNA reads TGTGCCACCAGCCGAGGACGGTTAGAGCCCCAGCATTTT. Filled out from reference TRBV15 and TRBJ1-5, the complete variable domain reads DAMVIQNPRYQVTQFGKPVTLSCSQTLNHNVMYWYQQKSSQAPKLLFHYYDKDFNNEADTPDNFQSRRPNTSFCFLDIRSPGLGDTAMYLCATSRGRLEPQHFGDGTRLSIL.

This clone has only a few counts. The chain has TRBV27 and TRBJ2-2; 8 bases are shared with TRBD1. Germline V CDR1 and CDR2: MNHEY, SMNVEV (reference sequence). Trimming cost V 8 bases and J 6 bases; bases outside gene matches: 11. The CDR3 has 15 amino acids. The CDR3 spells CASWTGQGWAGELFF. The CDR3 DNA reads as TGTGCCAGCTGGACCGGACAGGGTTGGGCCGGGGAGCTGTTTTTT.

The gene calls are TRBV28 and TRBJ1-4; D not resolved. V lost 2 bases and J 8 bases, leaving 9 bases between the germline ends. This CDR3 spans 13 amino acids. Germline-derived CDR1 and CDR2 are MDHEN and SYDVKM. The chain's CDR3 is CASSLIGDEKLFF. In DNA, the CDR3 is TGTGCCAGCAGTTTAATCGGCGACGAAAAACTGTTTTTT.

The chain has TRBV10-2 and TRBJ2-7; D might be TRBD2 (5 bases). The CDR3 consists of 16 residues. Trimming cost V 3 bases and J 0 bases, with 15 bases left between them. The germline gives CDR1 WSHSY, CDR2 SAAADI. This CDR3 is CASSDSQRTSSYEQYF. Written as DNA, the CDR3 is TGCGCCAGCAGTGATTCGCAGCGGACGAGCTCCTACGAGCAGTACTTC.